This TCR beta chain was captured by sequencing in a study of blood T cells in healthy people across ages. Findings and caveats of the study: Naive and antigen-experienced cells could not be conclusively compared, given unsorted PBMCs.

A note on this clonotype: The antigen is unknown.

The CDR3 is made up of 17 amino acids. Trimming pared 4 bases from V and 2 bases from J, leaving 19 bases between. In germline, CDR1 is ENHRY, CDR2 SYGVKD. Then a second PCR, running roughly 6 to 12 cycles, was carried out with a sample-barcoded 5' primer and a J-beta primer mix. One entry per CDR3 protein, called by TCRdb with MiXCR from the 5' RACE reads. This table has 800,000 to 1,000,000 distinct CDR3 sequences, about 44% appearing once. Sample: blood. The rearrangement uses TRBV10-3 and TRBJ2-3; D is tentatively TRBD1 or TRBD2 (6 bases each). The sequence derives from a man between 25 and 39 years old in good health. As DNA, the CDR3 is TGTGCCATCAGTGCTGCTCAGACGGGGGCAGCCACAGATACGCAGTATTTT. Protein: CAISAAQTGAATDTQYF.